This T cell receptor beta chain is drawn from a study of shared clonotypes between healthy human individuals. Study-level results: Non-shared clonotypes displayed generation probabilities falling below those of clonotypes present in all four donors. Naive subsets generally had larger estimated richness than memory subsets.

Germline V gives CDR1 SGHTA, CDR2 FQGNSA. The CDR3 sequence is 17 residues long. V lost 5 bases and J 0 bases, leaving 20 bases between the germline ends. Division of CD4+ cells produced a CD45RA+ naive subset and a CD45RA-negative memory subset. Sequencing was performed with immunoSEQ multiplex PCR; in TCRdb, only in-frame clones are kept and a portion is missing. The sample carries about 2,500,000 clones, around nine tenths recorded once. With regard to this clone: What it recognizes is unknown.

This sequence was found in a man in his late teens or twenties in good health. Sequences were obtained from naive CD4+ T cells sorted from blood. Specified subset: CD45RA+ positively selected. The rearrangement links TRBV7-2 to TRBJ2-7; perhaps TRBD2 as D (6 bases). As DNA, the CDR3 is TGTGCCAGCAGCCCAGACCGCTTATCGGGGGACTCCTACGAGCAGTACTTC. Its protein product is CASSPDRLSGDSYEQYF.